This T cell receptor beta chain comes out of a study of blood T cell repertoires in COVID-19. Looking at the study overall: The samples span acute and convalescent COVID-19 from the United States, Italy and Spain.

Per the original data handling: From reference gene primer amplification, estimates of nucleated cell counts were derived. Produced via immunoSEQ multiplex PCR; TCRdb's table is partial and in-frame only. The V and J calls and the clone size are those of that table, but D and trimming were determined from the DNA. The sample includes about 160,000 clones, 85% to 95% of them seen just once. The V segment lost 3 bases and the J segment 7 bases; nucleotides outside the gene matches: 9. From germline, CDR1 is SGHNT and CDR2 YENEEA. This CDR3 has 15 residues. The receptor was derived from a woman aged 45-65 years with acute or convalescent COVID-19. The gene calls are TRBV11-3 and TRBJ2-1; TRBD1 matches at 7 bases. Sequencing was done on a sample of peripheral blood. CDR3 region: CASSFDGDRPNEQFF. The CDR3 DNA is TGTGCCAGCAGCTTCGATGGGGACAGACCTAATGAGCAGTTCTTC.